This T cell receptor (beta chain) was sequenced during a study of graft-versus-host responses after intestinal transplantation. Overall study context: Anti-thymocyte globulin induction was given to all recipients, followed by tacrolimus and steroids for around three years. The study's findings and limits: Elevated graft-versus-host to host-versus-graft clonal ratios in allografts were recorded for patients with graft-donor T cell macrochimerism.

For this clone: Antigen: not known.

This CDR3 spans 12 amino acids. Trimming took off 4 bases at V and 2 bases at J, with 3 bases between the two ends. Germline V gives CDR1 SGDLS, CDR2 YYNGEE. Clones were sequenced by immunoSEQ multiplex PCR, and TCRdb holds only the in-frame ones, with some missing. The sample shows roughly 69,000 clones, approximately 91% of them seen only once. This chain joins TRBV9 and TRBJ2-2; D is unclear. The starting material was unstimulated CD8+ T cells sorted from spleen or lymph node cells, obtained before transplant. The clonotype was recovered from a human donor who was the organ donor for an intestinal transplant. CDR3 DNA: TGTGCCAGCAGCCCAAACACCGGGGAGCTGTTTTTT. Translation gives CASSPNTGELFF.